This TCR beta chain emerged from a study of blood T cell repertoires in COVID-19. Study in general: Donors in the United States, Italy and Spain gave samples during acute or convalescent COVID-19. T cells, B-cell-depleted T cells, or PBMCs provided the cDNA or gDNA that served as material.

In the original workflow: The authors estimated nucleated cell counts from reference gene primer amplification. Clones were read by immunoSEQ multiplex PCR, and TCRdb kept only the in-frame ones, dropping some. V and J calls and clone size follow that table, whereas D and trimming were derived from the DNA. The sample yields 400,000 or so clones, over 85% seen once. Note on this clone: Other DNA sequences within the sample encode an identical CDR3.

The CDR3 runs 13 residues. Germline-derived CDR1 and CDR2 are MNHEY and SVGAGI. Between the trimmed V and J ends, which lost 5 bases and 2 bases, there was a span of 9 bases. The sample consisted of peripheral blood. The clonotype originates from a man aged 18 to 30 with COVID-19, enrolled during active disease. The gene calls are TRBV6-5 and TRBJ1-2; D is perhaps TRBD1 (6 bases). CDR3 residues: CASSPGQNYGYTF. The CDR3 nucleotides read TGTGCCAGCAGTCCCGGACAGAACTATGGCTACACCTTC.